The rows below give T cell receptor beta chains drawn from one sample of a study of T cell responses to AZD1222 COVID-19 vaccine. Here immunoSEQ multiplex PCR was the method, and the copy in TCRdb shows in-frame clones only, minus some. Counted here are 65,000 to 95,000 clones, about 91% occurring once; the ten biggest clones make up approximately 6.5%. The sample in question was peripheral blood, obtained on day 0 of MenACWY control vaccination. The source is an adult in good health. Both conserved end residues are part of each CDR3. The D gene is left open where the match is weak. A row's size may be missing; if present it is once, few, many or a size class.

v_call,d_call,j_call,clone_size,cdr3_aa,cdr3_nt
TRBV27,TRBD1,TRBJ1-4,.,CASRPGQGLRTNEKLFF,TGTGCCAGCAGACCCGGACAGGGCTTAAGGACTAATGAAAAACTGTTTTTT
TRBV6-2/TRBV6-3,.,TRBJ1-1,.,CASSYRSQGLGNTEAFF,TGTGCCAGCAGTTACAGGTCGCAGGGATTGGGGAACACTGAAGCTTTCTTT
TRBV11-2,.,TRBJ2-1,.,CASSLQNNEQFF,TGTGCCAGCAGCTTACAGAACAATGAGCAGTTCTTC
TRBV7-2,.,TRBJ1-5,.,CASSQSQGQPQHF,TGTGCCAGCAGCCAATCCCAGGGACAGCCCCAGCATTTT
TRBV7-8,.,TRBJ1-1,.,CASSLLGGSNTEAFF,TGTGCCAGCAGCTTATTGGGGGGCTCGAACACTGAAGCTTTCTTT
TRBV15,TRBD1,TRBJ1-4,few,CATGQGDRNEKLFF,TGTGCCACCGGTCAGGGGGACCGCAATGAAAAACTGTTTTTT
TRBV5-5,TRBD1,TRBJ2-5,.,CASSLRTGGVPQETQYF,TGTGCCAGCAGCCTAAGGACAGGGGGTGTCCCCCAAGAGACCCAGTACTTC
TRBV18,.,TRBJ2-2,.,CASSPRTGSDTGELFF,TGTGCCAGCTCACCAAGGACGGGGTCGGACACCGGGGAGCTGTTTTTT
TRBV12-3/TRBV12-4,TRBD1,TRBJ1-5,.,CASSKAGGQPQHF,TGTGCCAGCAGCAAAGCAGGGGGTCAGCCCCAGCATTTT
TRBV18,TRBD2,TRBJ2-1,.,CASSPQGSRGGSYNEQFF,TGTGCCAGCTCACCACAGGGGTCGCGGGGGGGCTCCTACAATGAGCAGTTCTTC
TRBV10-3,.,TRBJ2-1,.,CATEAGEYNEQFF,TGTGCTACCGAGGCCGGGGAATACAATGAGCAGTTCTTC
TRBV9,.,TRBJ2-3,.,CASSVAPTDTQYF,TGTGCCAGCAGCGTAGCTCCCACAGATACGCAGTATTTT
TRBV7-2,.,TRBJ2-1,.,CASSYKPSLEQFF,TGTGCCAGCAGCTATAAACCTAGTCTTGAGCAGTTCTTC
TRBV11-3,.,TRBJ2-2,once,CASSSTSSGELFF,TGTGCCAGCAGCTCCACCTCGTCCGGGGAGCTGTTTTTT
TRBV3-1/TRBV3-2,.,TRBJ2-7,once,CASSHEVAGNTYEQYF,TGTGCCAGCAGCCACGAGGTTGCAGGGAATACCTACGAGCAGTACTTC
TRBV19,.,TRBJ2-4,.,CASSISPDRGQLAGSRLAKNIQYF,TGTGCCAGTAGTATTTCCCCGGACAGGGGTCAGCTAGCGGGAAGTCGACTAGCCAAAAACATTCAGTACTTC
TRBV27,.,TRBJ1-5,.,CASSFKSNQPQHF,TGTGCCAGCAGTTTTAAAAGCAATCAGCCCCAGCATTTT
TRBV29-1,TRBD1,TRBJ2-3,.,CSASPGTGGQPFTDTQYF,TGCAGCGCCTCACCCGGGACAGGGGGACAGCCATTCACAGATACGCAGTATTTT
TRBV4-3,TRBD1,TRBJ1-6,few,CASSQSRTGIAPLHF,TGCGCCAGCAGCCAATCGAGGACAGGGATCGCACCCCTCCACTTT
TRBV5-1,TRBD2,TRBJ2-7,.,CASSLAGSSYEQYF,TGCGCCAGCAGCCTAGCGGGGAGCTCCTACGAGCAGTACTTC
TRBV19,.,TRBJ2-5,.,CASSIDRTQETQYF,TGTGCCAGTAGCATCGACAGGACGCAAGAGACCCAGTACTTC
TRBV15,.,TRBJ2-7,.,CATSSSGYEQYF,TGTGCCACCAGCAGTTCAGGTTACGAGCAGTACTTC
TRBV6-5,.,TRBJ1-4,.,CASARVVNEKLFF,TGTGCCAGCGCTCGGGTTGTTAATGAAAAACTGTTTTTT
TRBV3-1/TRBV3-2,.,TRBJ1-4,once,CASSQEGHSYNEKLFF,TGTGCCAGCAGCCAAGAGGGGCACAGCTATAATGAAAAACTGTTTTTT
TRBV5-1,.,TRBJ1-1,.,CASSLDPGIGTEAFF,TGCGCCAGCAGCTTGGATCCGGGGATAGGCACTGAAGCTTTCTTT
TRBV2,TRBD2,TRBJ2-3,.,CASEPHSGVTDTQYF,TGTGCCAGCGAACCGCACAGCGGGGTAACAGATACGCAGTATTTT